This T cell receptor beta chain stems from a study of cytomegalovirus exposure and HLA in healthy donors. V lost 1 base, J lost 4 bases, and 8 bases lay in between. Germline CDR1 and CDR2: SSHAT and FNYEAQ (reference sequence). The CDR3 has 14 residues. About this clone itself: Its target is not known.

Study conclusions and caveats: A later analysis reportedly found fewer N-insertions in an Asian-associated ancestry cluster than the roughly 670-donor mean. The availability of immune exposure information extended only to CMV serostatus.

Primers for the PCR totalled 60 Vbeta and 13 Jbeta. Data came from immunoSEQ multiplex PCR; TCRdb stores just in-frame clones and leaves some out. The repertoire includes around 300,000 clones, roughly 70% of them detected once, and about 2.1% sits in the top ten. The rearrangement uses TRBV7-7 and TRBJ2-1, with a weak D call TRBD1 (6 bases). The sequenced material came from PBMCs. This sequence originates from a female donor in good health and CMV-seronegative. The CDR3 protein is CASSLEGQYNEQFF. CDR3 DNA: TGTGCCAGCAGCTTAGAGGGACAATACAATGAGCAGTTCTTC. Full variable domain (missing parts from reference TRBV7-7 and TRBJ2-1): GAGVSQSPRYKVTKRGQDVTLRCDPISSHATLYWYQQALGQGPEFLTYFNYEAQPDKSGLPSDRFSAERPEGSISTLTIQRTEQRDSAMYRCASSLEGQYNEQFFGPGTRLTVL.